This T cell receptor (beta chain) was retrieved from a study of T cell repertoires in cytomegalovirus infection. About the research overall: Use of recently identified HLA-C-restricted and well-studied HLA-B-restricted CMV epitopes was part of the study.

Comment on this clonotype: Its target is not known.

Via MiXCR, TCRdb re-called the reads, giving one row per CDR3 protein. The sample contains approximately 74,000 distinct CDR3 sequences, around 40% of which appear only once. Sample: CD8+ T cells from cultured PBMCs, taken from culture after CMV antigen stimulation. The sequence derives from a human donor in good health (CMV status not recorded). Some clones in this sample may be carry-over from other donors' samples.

CDR3 loop: CASSPKRQGSGLEQYF. The CDR3, as DNA: TGTGCCAGCAGCCCGAAACGACAGGGAAGTGGGCTCGAGCAGTACTTC. The chain carries TRBV7-9 and TRBJ2-7; 7 bases map to TRBD1. The junction had 16 bases not matched to a gene; V was cut back by 5 bases and J by 6 bases. The CDR3 sequence is 16 residues long. CDR1 SEHNR and CDR2 FQNEAQ come from the germline V gene (reference sequence).